Below are 30 T cell receptor beta chains sequenced from a single sample in a study of blood T cells in healthy people across ages. For the second PCR, which ran for 7 to 11 cycles, a sample-barcoded 5' primer and a J-beta primer mix were used. TCRdb analysed the 5' RACE reads with MiXCR anew, one entry per CDR3 protein. Here the sample spans around 1.5 million distinct CDR3 sequences, around 42% being singletons. Sequences were obtained from blood. These receptors were taken from a woman aged 18-29 years in good health.

This clonotype was counted only a few times. V and J are TRBV5-6 and TRBJ2-1, with TRBD2 matching 10 bases. Trimming cost V 2 bases and J 9 bases; bases outside gene matches: 8. CDR3 length equals 15 residues. The germline V gene encodes CDR1 SGHDT and CDR2 YYEEEE. As DNA, the CDR3 is TGTGCCAGCAGCTTAAGCGGGAGGGCCTTAAGTGAGCAGTTCTTC. Translation: CASSLSGRALSEQFF.

The chain is built from TRBV11-1 and TRBJ2-3; no clear D gene. Per the germline V gene, CDR1 is SGHAT and CDR2 is FQDESV (reference sequence). This CDR3 contains 11 residues. The V and J ends lost 1 base and 7 bases respectively, with 3 bases between them. Here the CDR3 reads CASSLDHTQYF. The CDR3 DNA reads as TGTGCCAGCAGCTTAGACCATACGCAGTATTTT.

V gene TRBV7-8 combines with J gene TRBJ1-5, with 7 bases that match TRBD1. J gave up 0 bases and V 5 bases, and 13 bases lay outside the gene matches. CDR3 length equals 18 residues. The germline gives CDR1 SGHVS, CDR2 FQNEAQ. The CDR3 region has the DNA TGTGCCAGCAGCGTAGGTGGGACAGTGTTCAATAGCAATCAGCCCCAGCATTTT. Amino acids: CASSVGGTVFNSNQPQHF.

The chain is built from TRBV2 and TRBJ1-2, with 7 nucleotides matching TRBD1. Germline V gene lookup returns CDR1 SNHLY and CDR2 FYNNEI. The CDR3 has 18 amino acids. With 4 bases clipped from V and 0 bases from J, the junction kept 14 bases outside the gene matches. The CDR3 region is CASSGIPGQRGSNYGYTF. Written as DNA, the CDR3 is TGTGCCAGCAGTGGTATTCCGGGACAGAGGGGATCTAACTATGGCTACACCTTC. Full variable domain (rest looked up from reference TRBV2 and TRBJ1-2): EPEVTQTPSHQVTQMGQEVILRCVPISNHLYFYWYRQILGQKVEFLVSFYNNEISEKSEIFDDQFSVERPDGSNFTLKIRSTKLEDSAMYFCASSGIPGQRGSNYGYTFGSGTRLTVV.

CDR3 in DNA: TGTGCCAGCAGTTTCTTGCGGGAGGGGCTAGATACGCAGTATTTT. Its protein is CASSFLREGLDTQYF. The V gene is TRBV12-3 or TRBV12-4, the J gene TRBJ2-3, with 9 positions matching TRBD2. The CDR3 is made up of 15 amino acids. The V and J ends lost 3 bases and 5 bases, in that order; junction bases with no gene match: 6.

Only a few counts were recorded for this clonotype. The rearrangement uses TRBV7-9 and TRBJ2-1; the match to TRBD2 covers 7 bases. Germline V lookup: CDR1 SEHNR, CDR2 FQNEAQ (reference sequence). The CDR3 sequence is 15 residues long. The junction had 12 bases not matched to a gene; V was cut back by 8 bases and J by 5 bases. For the CDR3, the DNA is TGTGCCAGCCGTTTAGGGTCTAGCGGCCACAATGAGCAGTTCTTC. Translated: CASRLGSSGHNEQFF.

The V and J genes are TRBV20-1 and TRBJ2-7; D gene uncertain. The V end was cut by 0 bases, the J end by 3 bases, with 12 bases between. Germline lookup yields CDR1 DFQATT and CDR2 SNEGSKA (reference sequence). The CDR3 spans 14 residues. The CDR3, as DNA: TGCAGTGCTAGAGATTCTTCGACCTACTACGAGCAGTACTTC. The encoded protein is CSARDSSTYYEQYF.

The gene calls are TRBV6-5 and TRBJ1-5; 7 bases fit TRBD1. Germline loops: CDR1 MNHEY, CDR2 SVGAGI. V gave up 4 bases and J gave up 0 bases; unmatched junction bases: 18. The CDR3 contains 20 residues. CDR3 in DNA: TGTGCCAGCAGTTCCCAGGGGGGACAGCCTTTCCTTTATAGCAATCAGCCCCAGCATTTT. It yields the protein CASSSQGGQPFLYSNQPQHF.

This chain joins TRBV10-3 and TRBJ2-5; D may be TRBD2 (6 bases). The germline V and J ends were trimmed by 10 bases and 1 base, with 10 bases remaining between them. The CDR3 is made up of 12 amino acids. Germline loops: CDR1 ENHRY, CDR2 SYGVKD. The CDR3 reads CATWDFQETQYF. In DNA, the CDR3 is TGTGCCACATGGGACTTCCAAGAGACCCAGTACTTC.

This clonotype has just a few counts. The rearrangement uses TRBV6-5 and TRBJ2-3; TRBD1 aligns across 7 bases. Per germline, CDR1 MNHEY and CDR2 SVGAGI. The CDR3 covers 16 residues. The V and J ends lost 2 bases and 2 bases, in that order; junction bases with no gene match: 7. The CDR3 loop reads CASSYGNRGDTDTQYF. The CDR3 nucleotides are TGTGCCAGCAGTTACGGGAACAGGGGTGACACAGATACGCAGTATTTT.

This clonotype was observed a handful of times. The V call is TRBV5-1, the J call TRBJ1-2; D is unclear. This CDR3 has 14 residues. The germline V gene has CDR1 SGHRS and CDR2 YFSETQ. V was trimmed by 0 bases and J by 6 bases, leaving 12 bases between them. The DNA for the CDR3 is TGCGCCAGCAGCTTGGACGGGTTGCAGCATGGCTACACCTTC. Amino acid sequence: CASSLDGLQHGYTF.

About this clonotype itself: The junction and the germline gene differ at one end; a read error may be behind it. The chain couples TRBV4-2 to TRBJ2-3; D call uncertain. Germline CDR1 is LGHNA and CDR2 is YNFKEQ. The CDR3 is 17 amino acids. The CDR3 protein is CASSQDIYPSPVDTRYF. In DNA, the CDR3 is TGTGCCAGCAGCCAAGACATTTATCCGAGCCCGGTGGATACGCGGTATTTT.

The J gene is TRBJ1-2, the V gene TRBV28; weak D call: TRBD1 (5 bases). There are 15 residues in the CDR3. V was shortened by 4 bases and J by 4 bases, with 16 bases between the two germline ends. From germline, CDR1 is MDHEN and CDR2 SYDVKM. The DNA of the CDR3 is TGTGCCAGCAGTTCTAACCGACAGCCCTCCTATGGCTACACCTTC. Protein sequence: CASSSNRQPSYGYTF.

The V call is TRBV11-2, the J call TRBJ2-1; D uncertain. Trimming took off 3 bases at V and 13 bases at J, with 16 bases between the two ends. Germline-derived CDR1 and CDR2 are SGHAT and FQNNGV. The CDR3 runs 13 residues. In DNA form, the CDR3 reads TGTGCCAGCAGCTTGGGAAGCCCCCAGACCCAGTTCTTC. This codes for CASSLGSPQTQFF. Filled out from reference TRBV11-2 and TRBJ2-1, the complete variable domain reads EAGVAQSPRYKIIEKRQSVAFWCNPISGHATLYWYQQILGQGPKLLIQFQNNGVVDDSQLPKDRFSAERLKGVDSTLKIQPAKLEDSAVYLCASSLGSPQTQFFGPGTRLTVL.

The rearrangement joins TRBV9 to TRBJ1-2; D is unclear. V was clipped by 3 bases and J by 4 bases, with 10 bases between them. CDR1 and CDR2 from the germline V gene are SGDLS and YYNGEE. The CDR3 has 13 amino acids. The CDR3 reads CASSDSGFYGYTF. DNA of the CDR3: TGTGCCAGCAGCGATTCGGGTTTCTATGGCTACACCTTC.

The chain links TRBV27 to TRBJ2-1, with a possible D match to TRBD2 (6 bases). The CDR3 covers 17 residues. The ends were cut back, 3 bases at V and 1 base at J, with 16 bases in the middle. Germline V gene sequence: CDR1 MNHEY, CDR2 SMNVEV (reference sequence). The CDR3 nucleotides read TGTGCCAGCAGTTTTCGCGCTACGGGGACTTCCTACAATGAGCAGTTCTTC. It codes for CASSFRATGTSYNEQFF.

V usage is TRBV18 and J usage is TRBJ1-1, with unresolved D. Germline CDR1 is KGHSH and CDR2 is LQKENI. V was pared by 0 bases and J by 5 bases, with 19 bases between. The CDR3 is 17 amino acids. In DNA, the CDR3 is TGTGCCAGCTCACCACCGCGCACAAGGCCCCCGTGGACTGAAGCTTTCTTT. Its translation: CASSPPRTRPPWTEAFF.

J is TRBJ2-3 and V is TRBV7-2, with 14 bases lining up with TRBD2. From germline, CDR1 is SGHTA and CDR2 FQGNSA. V trimming: 3 bases; J trimming: 1 base; junction bases outside the gene matches: 3. This CDR3 comprises 17 residues. CDR3 DNA: TGTGCCAGCAGCTTCGCGACTAGCGGGAGGGGCACAGATACGCAGTATTTT. Residues: CASSFATSGRGTDTQYF.

V is TRBV20-1 and J is TRBJ2-6, with TRBD2 matching 11 bases. Unmatched junction bases numbered 5, after V lost 4 bases and J lost 0 bases. CDR1 and CDR2 (germline): DFQATT, SNEGSKA (reference sequence). The CDR3 covers 17 residues. This chain's CDR3 is CSANRLAGLSGANVLTF. The DNA of the CDR3 is TGCAGTGCTAATCGACTAGCGGGACTCTCTGGGGCCAACGTCCTGACTTTC.

The chain's CDR3 is CASSQMGAGDKWNYGYTF. CDR3 in DNA: TGCGCCAGCAGCCAAATGGGTGCCGGAGACAAGTGGAACTATGGCTACACCTTC. This chain connects TRBV4-1 to TRBJ1-2, with D hard to call. Germline loops: CDR1 MGHRA, CDR2 YSYEKL. V lost 2 bases, J lost 2 bases, and 21 bases lay in between. This CDR3 comprises 18 residues.

V and J are TRBV7-9 and TRBJ1-2; no clear D gene. CDR3 size: 13 residues. Trimming stripped 4 bases from V and 4 bases from J, with 10 bases between. CDR1 SEHNR and CDR2 FQNEAQ come from the germline V gene (reference sequence). CDR3 amino acids: CASSSQNSYGYTF. For the CDR3, the DNA is TGTGCCAGCAGCTCCCAAAATTCCTATGGCTACACCTTC. Combining the CDR3 with reference TRBV7-9 and TRBJ1-2 gives the whole variable domain DTGVSQNPRHKITKRGQNVTFRCDPISEHNRLYWYRQTLGQGPEFLTYFQNEAQLEKSRLLSDRFSAERPKGSFSTLEIQRTEQGDSAMYLCASSSQNSYGYTFGSGTRLTVV.

The J gene is TRBJ2-3, the V gene TRBV20-1, with D perhaps matching TRBD2 (5 bases). Between the trimmed V and J ends, which lost 0 bases and 4 bases, there was a span of 32 bases. Germline V gene sequence: CDR1 DFQATT, CDR2 SNEGSKA (reference sequence). This CDR3 has 21 residues. CDR3 bases: TGCAGTGCTAGAGATCCCAACTATGTAAGGACTCAAGGCTTGATCTCAGATACGCAGTATTTT. Amino acid sequence: CSARDPNYVRTQGLISDTQYF.

The gene calls are TRBV7-8 and TRBJ1-6; maybe TRBD1 (5 bases). V shed 5 bases and J shed 5 bases, with 16 bases lying between them. The CDR3 extends over 16 amino acids. The germline gives CDR1 SGHVS, CDR2 FQNEAQ. The CDR3: CASSPWGGIHNSPLHF. The DNA for the CDR3 is TGTGCCAGCAGCCCCTGGGGGGGTATTCATAATTCACCCCTCCACTTT.

The chain uses TRBV20-1 and TRBJ1-5, with a possible D match to TRBD1 (5 bases). CDR1 is DFQATT, CDR2 SNEGSKA, per germline (reference sequence). The CDR3 covers 15 residues. V gave up 1 base and J gave up 1 base, with 11 bases separating them. DNA for the CDR3: TGCAGTGCTAGAGGTCTCAGGGAGAGCAATCAGCCCCAGCATTTT. This codes for CSARGLRESNQPQHF.

This clonotype was found a few times. The J gene is TRBJ2-1, the V gene TRBV29-1; D gene unclear. Germline-derived CDR1 and CDR2 are SQVTM and ANQGSEA. The V end was cut by 4 bases, the J end by 11 bases, with 15 bases between. This CDR3 has 12 amino acids. CDR3: CSVGSSSRQQFF. The CDR3 DNA reads as TGCAGCGTTGGGTCCAGCTCAAGACAGCAGTTCTTC.

The chain links TRBV7-9 to TRBJ2-1; perhaps TRBD2 as D (6 bases). V was shortened by 4 bases and J by 5 bases, with 15 bases between the two germline ends. The CDR3 length is 15 residues. CDR1 is SEHNR, CDR2 FQNEAQ, per germline (reference sequence). The chain's CDR3 is CASSSRGAGHNEQFF. CDR3 nucleotide sequence: TGTGCCAGCAGCTCACGGGGAGCGGGCCACAATGAGCAGTTCTTC.

To note about this clonotype: At one end, the junction sequence differs from germline, possibly due to a read error. V is TRBV14 and J is TRBJ2-1; D gene unclear. Germline lookup yields CDR1 SGHDN and CDR2 FVKESK. CDR3 length: 15 amino acids. The CDR3 protein is CASGPLGMLNNERFF. DNA of the CDR3: TGTGCCAGCGGACCTCTAGGGATGCTGAACAATGAGCGGTTCTTC.

This clonotype was seen more than once but under ten times. The J gene is TRBJ1-1, the V gene TRBV20-1; D gene unclear. The CDR3 runs 11 residues. In germline, CDR1 is DFQATT, CDR2 SNEGSKA (reference sequence). V was trimmed by 0 bases and J by 4 bases, leaving 3 bases between them. CDR3 loop: CSARDTTEAFF. The CDR3 region has the DNA TGCAGTGCTAGAGATACCACTGAAGCTTTCTTT.

This clonotype was seen repeatedly, ten times or more. The J gene is TRBJ2-1, the V gene TRBV7-2; D remains unclear. V was pared by 0 bases and J by 7 bases, with 10 bases between. CDR1 and CDR2 from the germline V gene are SGHTA and FQGNSA. This CDR3 is 14 amino acids long. CDR3 bases: TGTGCCAGCAGCTTAGCAGGGCCCTTTAATGAGCAGTTCTTC. Residues: CASSLAGPFNEQFF. Based on the CDR3 plus reference TRBV7-2 and TRBJ2-1, the full variable domain is GAGVSQSPSNKVTEKGKDVELRCDPISGHTALYWYRQSLGQGLEFLIYFQGNSAPDKSGLPSDRFSAERTGGSVSTLTIQRTQQEDSAVYLCASSLAGPFNEQFFGPGTRLTVL.

The rearrangement uses TRBV12-3 or TRBV12-4 and TRBJ2-3, with TRBD1 matching 9 bases. Trimming at V came to 7 bases and at J to 4 bases, leaving 6 bases not matched to a gene. The CDR3 runs to 14 residues. The CDR3: CASNVRTGADTQYF. CDR3 DNA sequence: TGTGCCAGCAACGTTAGGACAGGGGCAGATACGCAGTATTTT.